Below, 30 T cell receptor beta chains from the same sample are listed, as sequenced in a study of T cells in localized non-small cell lung cancer. Clones were read by immunoSEQ multiplex PCR, and TCRdb kept only the in-frame ones, dropping some. The sample carries about 2,800 clones, about a quarter recorded once. The sample consisted of normal lung tissue next to the tumor, taken before any cancer treatment. Receptors originate from a woman aged 35-75 years with stage I lung adenocarcinoma.

This clone was observed a few times. V usage is TRBV11-3 and J usage is TRBJ2-7; no clear D gene. The CDR3 sequence is 15 residues long. Germline V gene lookup returns CDR1 SGHNT and CDR2 YENEEA. V lost 3 bases to trimming and J lost 5 bases, with 17 bases between them. CDR3 in DNA: TGTGCCAGCAGCTTGGCCGGGTCTATGCTAGACGAGCAGTACTTC. It is translated as CASSLAGSMLDEQYF.

This clone has just a few counts. This chain joins TRBV28 and TRBJ2-5; D is uncertain. Trimming pared 7 bases from V and 3 bases from J, leaving 9 bases between. The CDR3 extends over 12 amino acids. The V gene's germline CDR1 is MDHEN and CDR2 SYDVKM. The CDR3 nucleotides read TGTGCCAGCAACCTCCAGGAAGAGACCCAGTACTTC. Residues: CASNLQEETQYF. Full variable domain (remainder filled in from reference TRBV28 and TRBJ2-5): DVKVTQSSRYLVKRTGEKVFLECVQDMDHENMFWYRQDPGLGLRLIYFSYDVKMKEKGDIPEGYSVSREKKERFSLILESASTNQTSMYLCASNLQEETQYFGPGTRLLVL.

This clone was recorded a few times. The chain employs TRBV6-8 and TRBJ2-2; D not certain. The germline V gene has CDR1 MNHGY and CDR2 SAAAGT. V lost 6 bases and J lost 4, with 9 bases in between. CDR3 length: 13 residues. Here the CDR3 reads CASRRESTGELFF. In DNA form, the CDR3 reads TGTGCCAGCAGAAGGGAAAGCACCGGGGAGCTGTTTTTT.

The chain carries TRBV6-8 and TRBJ2-3, with 15 bases identical to TRBD2. Trimming cost V 5 bases and J 4 bases; bases outside gene matches: 1. The CDR3 covers 15 residues. Germline lookup yields CDR1 MNHGY and CDR2 SAAAGT. CDR3 nucleotides: TGTGCCAGCAGTGGACTAGCGGGAGGGCCAGATACGCAGTATTTT. Residues: CASSGLAGGPDTQYF.

V gene TRBV10-1 combines with J gene TRBJ2-1; D is ambiguous. Germline V CDR1 and CDR2: WNHNN, SYGVQD (reference sequence). The CDR3 has 11 amino acids. The V gene lost 6 bases and the J gene lost 5 bases, with 5 bases spanning the gap. The CDR3 here is CASRTNNEQFF. In DNA, the CDR3 is TGCGCCAGCAGGACGAACAATGAGCAGTTCTTC.

This clone was seen only a few times. This rearrangement joins TRBV28 to TRBJ1-4; D gene unclear. V was cut by 3 bases and J by 8 bases, with 7 bases left in between. Germline-derived CDR1 and CDR2 are MDHEN and SYDVKM. CDR3 size: 12 residues. CDR3 residues: CASSLIREKLFF. The CDR3 DNA follows: TGTGCCAGCAGTTTGATCAGAGAAAAACTGTTTTTT.

The V and J genes are TRBV11-3 and TRBJ1-2, with D possibly matching TRBD1 (6 bases). The germline V gene encodes CDR1 SGHNT and CDR2 YENEEA. This CDR3 contains 15 residues. Trimming pared 5 bases from V and 7 bases from J, leaving 20 bases between. In DNA, the CDR3 is TGTGCCAGCAGCCTGGGGGCCAGTGGTTCTTTTGGCTACACCTTC. Amino acids: CASSLGASGSFGYTF.

The CDR3 region is CSARTTAYEQYF. Here the CDR3 DNA reads TGCAGCGCCAGGACGACCGCCTACGAGCAGTACTTC. The V and J genes are TRBV29-1 and TRBJ2-7; no definite D call. Trimming cost V 7 bases and J 2 bases, with 12 bases left between them. Per the germline V gene, CDR1 is SQVTM and CDR2 is ANQGSEA. The CDR3 spans 12 residues.

This clone was counted many times. The rearrangement uses TRBV6-8 and TRBJ1-2; 8 bases are shared with TRBD1. J gave up 4 bases and V 0 bases, and 1 base lay outside the gene matches. This CDR3 has 14 residues. Germline V gene lookup returns CDR1 MNHGY and CDR2 SAAAGT. CDR3 DNA: TGTGCCAGCAGTTACTCGACAGGGGTCTATGGCTACACCTTC. This codes for CASSYSTGVYGYTF.

The V and J genes are TRBV5-1 and TRBJ2-3; 10 nucleotides agree with TRBD1. This CDR3 is 14 amino acids long. The germline V gene encodes CDR1 SGHRS and CDR2 YFSETQ. Trimming cost V 4 bases and J 5 bases; bases outside gene matches: 4. In nucleotides, the CDR3 is TGCGCCAGCAGCAAGGACAGGGGGATAGATACGCAGTATTTT. Its protein is CASSKDRGIDTQYF.

This clone is medium-sized by share. J is TRBJ2-7 and V is TRBV11-3, with D perhaps assigned TRBD1 or TRBD2 (5 bases each). V was trimmed by 6 bases and J by 1 base, leaving 16 bases between them. Looked up from germline, CDR1 is SGHNT and CDR2 is YENEEA. The CDR3 has 15 amino acids. The CDR3 here is CASRLVGTGSYEQYF. For the CDR3, the DNA is TGTGCCAGCAGATTGGTCGGGACGGGGTCCTACGAGCAGTACTTC.

The rearrangement links TRBV11-3 to TRBJ2-7, with TRBD1 as a possible D gene (5 bases). The CDR3 is 15 amino acids. Germline values: CDR1 SGHNT, CDR2 YENEEA. Trimming took 0 bases from V and 3 from J, leaving 12 bases between them. The CDR3: CASSLEVGPDYEQYF. The CDR3 DNA reads as TGTGCCAGCAGCTTAGAAGTGGGGCCTGACTACGAGCAGTACTTC.

The V call is TRBV11-3, the J call TRBJ2-1, with 7 bases matching TRBD1. The length of the CDR3 is 17 residues. Germline CDR1 and CDR2: SGHNT and YENEEA. With 4 bases clipped from V and 2 bases from J, the junction kept 11 bases outside the gene matches. CDR3 DNA sequence: TGTGCCAGCAGCTCCAGTGGACAGGAACCAACCTACAATGAGCAGTTCTTC. Translated: CASSSSGQEPTYNEQFF.

This clone was detected a few times. Other DNA sequences in this specimen translate into the identical CDR3. The chain employs TRBV6-8 and TRBJ2-7, with D uncertain. The CDR3 has 12 residues. Trimming removed 0 bases from V and 0 bases from J, with 0 bases in between. Germline assignment: CDR1 MNHGY and CDR2 SAAAGT. The CDR3 nucleotides read TGTGCCAGCAGTTACTCCTCCTACGAGCAGTACTTC. Translation: CASSYSSYEQYF.

In this sample, this clone turned up a few times. The chain carries TRBV6-8 and TRBJ2-5, with 13 bases aligning to TRBD2. V lost 7 bases, J lost 0 bases, and 11 bases stayed unmatched. Germline V gene data show CDR1 as MNHGY and CDR2 as SAAAGT. The CDR3 is 18 amino acids. CDR3 bases: TGTGCCAGCACCCGCCGGACTAGCGGGAGTGCGAACCAAGAGACCCAGTACTTC. Protein: CASTRRTSGSANQETQYF.

V is TRBV6-8 and J is TRBJ2-1; 10 positions agree with TRBD2. Unmatched junction bases numbered 6, after V lost 4 bases and J lost 3 bases. The germline gives CDR1 MNHGY, CDR2 SAAAGT. This CDR3 spans 16 amino acids. CDR3 nucleotide sequence: TGTGCCAGCAGTTCCCGGACTAGCGGACGCTACAATGAGCAGTTCTTC. Its translation: CASSSRTSGRYNEQFF.

By its share, this clone is medium-sized. The chain has TRBV11-3 and TRBJ2-7; D is possibly TRBD1 (5 bases). Per the germline V gene, CDR1 is SGHNT and CDR2 is YENEEA. The CDR3 is made up of 15 amino acids. V lost 1 base, J lost 5 bases, and 15 bases lay in between. The CDR3 sequence: CASSLVSGRAHEQYF. The CDR3 coding sequence is TGTGCCAGCAGCTTAGTCTCAGGGCGCGCCCACGAGCAGTACTTC.

The V call is TRBV4-1, the J call TRBJ1-3; D might be TRBD1 (5 bases). There are 18 residues in the CDR3. Germline V gene data show CDR1 as MGHRA and CDR2 as YSYEKL. The ends were cut back, 4 bases at V and 3 bases at J, with 22 bases in the middle. The CDR3 here is CASSRFEVGWDFGNTIYF. CDR3 sequence (DNA): TGCGCCAGCAGCCGGTTTGAGGTGGGCTGGGACTTTGGAAACACCATATATTTT.

The genes are TRBV28 and TRBJ1-5; D remains ambiguous. This CDR3 spans 17 amino acids. Trimming pared 5 bases from V and 0 bases from J, leaving 17 bases between. Germline values: CDR1 MDHEN, CDR2 SYDVKM. The CDR3, as DNA: TGTGCCAGCAGTATCCCGACGACCTCCCCTAGCAATCAGCCCCAGCATTTT. Its translation: CASSIPTTSPSNQPQHF.

This clone came up a few times. CDR3 region: CASSSPPGREAYEQYF. The CDR3 DNA is TGTGCCAGCAGCTCGCCCCCTGGGCGGGAGGCTTACGAGCAGTACTTC. The chain couples TRBV11-3 to TRBJ2-7; 8 positions agree with TRBD2. V was clipped by 4 bases and J by 4 bases; unmatched bases: 12. CDR3 length equals 16 residues. The germline V gene encodes CDR1 SGHNT and CDR2 YENEEA.

The genes are TRBV11-3 and TRBJ2-7; 9 positions match TRBD1. Looked up from germline, CDR1 is SGHNT and CDR2 is YENEEA. V dropped 3 bases and J dropped 6; count of bases not matched to a gene: 6. The CDR3 contains 14 residues. The CDR3 nucleotides are TGTGCCAGCAGCTTTTTGTTGGGACAGGGCGAGCAGTACTTC. Amino acid sequence: CASSFLLGQGEQYF.

The gene calls are TRBV9 and TRBJ2-3; the match to TRBD2 covers 15 bases. Germline CDR1 and CDR2: SGDLS and YYNGEE. The CDR3 runs to 17 residues. Unmatched junction bases numbered 5, after V lost 4 bases and J lost 2 bases. The CDR3 nucleotides read TGTGCCAGCAGCTCGGGACTAGCGGGAGGATTCACAGATACGCAGTATTTT. It specifies CASSSGLAGGFTDTQYF.

This clone has only a few counts. V usage is TRBV28 and J usage is TRBJ1-5; 9 bases agree with TRBD1. V was clipped by 7 bases and J by 1 base; unmatched bases: 2. CDR1 is MDHEN, CDR2 SYDVKM, per germline. CDR3 length equals 14 residues. CDR3 residues: CASKTGGSNQPQHF. In DNA, the CDR3 is TGTGCCAGCAAGACAGGGGGGAGCAATCAGCCCCAGCATTTT.

By sample fraction, this clone is medium-sized. The chain's CDR3 is CSVEGEAGGRKYF. CDR3 DNA: TGCAGCGTTGAAGGAGAAGCGGGAGGGCGGAAGTACTTC. The V gene is TRBV29-1, the J gene TRBJ2-7, with 10 bases fitting TRBD2. From germline, CDR1 is SQVTM and CDR2 ANQGSEA. V was pared by 1 base and J by 11 bases, with 8 bases of the junction left unmatched. The CDR3 sequence is 13 residues long.

V and J are TRBV28 and TRBJ2-1; TRBD2 aligns across 7 bases. Unmatched junction bases numbered 1, after V lost 2 bases and J lost 0 bases. The germline gives CDR1 MDHEN, CDR2 SYDVKM. This CDR3 is 15 amino acids long. The CDR3 spells CASSLAGDSYNEQFF. CDR3 in DNA: TGTGCCAGCAGTTTAGCGGGAGACTCCTACAATGAGCAGTTCTTC.

This clone occurred a few times. V usage is TRBV6-1 and J usage is TRBJ1-3, with D perhaps TRBD1 (6 bases). This CDR3 is built from 15 residues. The V gene's germline CDR1 is MNHNS and CDR2 SASEGT. Trimming removed 2 bases at V and 4 bases at J, with 12 bases between. CDR3 DNA: TGTGCCAGCAGTGAACTGGGCACAGGGGGAAACACCATATATTTT. The encoded protein is CASSELGTGGNTIYF.

This clone was observed a handful of times. The chain couples TRBV9 to TRBJ1-4; D may be TRBD1 (5 bases). This CDR3 region has 14 residues. CDR1 is SGDLS and CDR2 is YYNGEE in the germline V gene. Between the trimmed V and J ends, which lost 5 bases and 6 bases, there was a span of 14 bases. The CDR3 here is CASREGRMDEKLFF. CDR3 DNA sequence: TGTGCCAGCAGAGAGGGACGGATGGATGAAAAACTGTTTTTT.

This clone is termed large (0.1 to 1%). The chain couples TRBV14 to TRBJ2-7; TRBD2 is a possible D gene (6 bases). Germline V gene sequence: CDR1 SGHDN, CDR2 FVKESK. The length of the CDR3 is 17 residues. V dropped 0 bases and J dropped 5 bases, with 20 bases sitting between them. The CDR3 loop is CASSQDKSGSTSHEQYF. The CDR3 nucleotides read TGTGCCAGCAGCCAAGATAAGTCCGGGAGCACGTCCCACGAGCAGTACTTC.

This clone was found a few times. V and J are TRBV9 and TRBJ1-1; 7 bases line up with TRBD1. Trimming removed 5 bases from V and 1 base from J; junction bases left unmatched: 11. CDR1 is SGDLS, CDR2 YYNGEE, per germline. The CDR3 consists of 16 residues. The CDR3, as DNA: TGTGCCAGCAGTGTCAGGGGGTTTGACCGGAACACTGAAGCTTTCTTT. This sequence encodes CASSVRGFDRNTEAFF.

By proportion, this clone is medium-sized. This sequence joins TRBV9 and TRBJ1-2; a possible D gene is TRBD1 (6 bases). The CDR3 is 16 amino acids. Germline V lookup: CDR1 SGDLS, CDR2 YYNGEE. V was shortened by 3 bases and J by 0 bases, with 15 bases between the two germline ends. CDR3 sequence reads: CASSDLWGAANYGYTF. The CDR3 region has the DNA TGTGCCAGCAGCGACCTTTGGGGGGCCGCTAACTATGGCTACACCTTC.